This is a list of T cell receptor beta chains from one sample in a study of blood T cell repertoires in COVID-19. Using immunoSEQ multiplex PCR, the repertoire was profiled, and TCRdb retains in-frame clones only, with some absent. The sample records 250,000 to 300,000 clones, approximately 86% being singletons. Sequences were obtained from peripheral blood. Receptors originate from a woman in her forties or fifties who had recovered from COVID-19. Both conserved end residues are part of each CDR3.

len,v_gene,CDR3aa
14,TRBV28,CASSPPPVNTEAFF
20,TRBV4-2,CASSPLLQGAQIRVNTEAFF
15,TRBV9,CASSVGPSGPYEQYF
14,TRBV10-2,CASSADRGDQPQHF
15,TRBV7-8,CASSLGQSYRDTQYF
15,TRBV6-5,CASSIDRGGDYEQYF
13,TRBV12-3/TRBV12-4,CASSLGGPSEQYF
15,TRBV18,CASSPNRLAGEEQYF
15,TRBV7-2,CASSLAHDSNSPLHF
15,TRBV6-2/TRBV6-3,CASSGQGILNTEAFF